This TCR beta chain stems from a study of technical replicates of blood from a handful of donors. Germline V CDR1 and CDR2: SGHNT, YENEEA. This CDR3 has 17 amino acids. Trimming took 10 bases from V and 5 from J; bases not matched to a gene: 20. The data were produced by immunoSEQ multiplex PCR, yet TCRdb's version contains in-frame clones alone and is incomplete. In the table there are under 90,000 clones, approximately 94% of which are singletons. The specimen was T cells isolated from PBMCs. This receptor was taken from a human donor in good health. The chain has TRBV11-3 and TRBJ1-1; 9 bases align to TRBD1. This CDR3 is CANRGGSGTGTITEAFF. CDR3 nucleotide sequence: TGTGCCAACCGAGGGGGTAGCGGGACAGGGACTATTACTGAAGCTTTCTTT. The full variable domain, in which reference TRBV11-3 and TRBJ1-1 provide the parts outside the CDR3, is EAGVVQSPRYKIIEKKQPVAFWCNPISGHNTLYWYLQNLGQGPELLIRYENEEAVDDSQLPKDRFSAERLKGVDSTLKIQPAELGDSAVYLCANRGGSGTGTITEAFFGQGTRLTVV.